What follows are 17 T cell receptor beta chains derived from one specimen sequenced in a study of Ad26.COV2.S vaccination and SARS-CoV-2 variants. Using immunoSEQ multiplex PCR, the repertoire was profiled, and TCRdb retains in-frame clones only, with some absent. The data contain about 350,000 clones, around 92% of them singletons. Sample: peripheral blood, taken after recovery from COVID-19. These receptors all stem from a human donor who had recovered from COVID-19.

The CDR3 is CASRPDGENTEAFF. CDR3 nucleotides: TGCGCCAGCAGACCAGACGGAGAGAACACTGAAGCTTTCTTT. The chain couples TRBV10-1 to TRBJ1-1; D gene uncertain. V was cut by 6 bases and J by 1 base, with 12 bases left in between. CDR3 length equals 14 residues. The germline CDR1 and CDR2 sequences are WNHNN and SYGVQD (reference sequence).

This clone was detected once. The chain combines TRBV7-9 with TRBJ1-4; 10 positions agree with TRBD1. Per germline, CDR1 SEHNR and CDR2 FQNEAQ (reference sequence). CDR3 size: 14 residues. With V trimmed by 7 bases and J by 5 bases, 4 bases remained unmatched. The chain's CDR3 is CASNRDRGNEKLFF. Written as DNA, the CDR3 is TGTGCCAGCAACAGGGACAGGGGCAATGAAAAACTGTTTTTT.

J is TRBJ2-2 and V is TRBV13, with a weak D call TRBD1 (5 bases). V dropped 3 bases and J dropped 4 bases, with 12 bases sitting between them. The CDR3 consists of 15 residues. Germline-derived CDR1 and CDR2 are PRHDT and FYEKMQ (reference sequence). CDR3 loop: CASSFGGALTGELFF. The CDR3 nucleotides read TGTGCCAGCAGCTTTGGTGGGGCCCTCACCGGGGAGCTGTTTTTT.

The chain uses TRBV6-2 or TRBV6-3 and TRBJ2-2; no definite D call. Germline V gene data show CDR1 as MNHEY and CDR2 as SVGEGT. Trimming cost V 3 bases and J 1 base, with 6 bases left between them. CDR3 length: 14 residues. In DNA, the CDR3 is TGTGCCAGCAGTTATTTGCAGAACACCGGGGAGCTGTTTTTT. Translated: CASSYLQNTGELFF.

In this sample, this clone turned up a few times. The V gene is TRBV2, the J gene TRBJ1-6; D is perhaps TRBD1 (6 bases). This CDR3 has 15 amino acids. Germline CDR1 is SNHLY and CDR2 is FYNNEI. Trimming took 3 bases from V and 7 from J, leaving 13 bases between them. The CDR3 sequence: CASSELNRANSPLHF. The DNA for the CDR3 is TGTGCCAGCAGTGAGCTTAACAGGGCGAATTCACCCCTCCACTTT.

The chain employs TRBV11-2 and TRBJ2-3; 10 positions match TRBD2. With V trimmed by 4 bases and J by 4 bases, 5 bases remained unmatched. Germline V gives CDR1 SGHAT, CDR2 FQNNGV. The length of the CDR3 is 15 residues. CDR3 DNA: TGTGCCAGCAGCTCGGGAGCGGGGGGGCCAGATACGCAGTATTTT. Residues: CASSSGAGGPDTQYF.

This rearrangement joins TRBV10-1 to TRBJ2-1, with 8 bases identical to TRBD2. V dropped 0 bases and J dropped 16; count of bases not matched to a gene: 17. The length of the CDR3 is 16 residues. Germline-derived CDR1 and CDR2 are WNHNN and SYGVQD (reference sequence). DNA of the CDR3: TGCGCCAGCAGTGAGTCGCCGGTAGTACGCGGGGGGCAAGTATTCTTC. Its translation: CASSESPVVRGGQVFF.

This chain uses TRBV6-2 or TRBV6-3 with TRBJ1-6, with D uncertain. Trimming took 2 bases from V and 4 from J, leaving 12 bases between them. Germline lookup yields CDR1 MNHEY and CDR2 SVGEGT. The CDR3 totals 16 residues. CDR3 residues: CASSYGGQIYNSPLHF. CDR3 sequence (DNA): TGTGCCAGCAGTTACGGCGGGCAGATATATAATTCACCCCTCCACTTT.

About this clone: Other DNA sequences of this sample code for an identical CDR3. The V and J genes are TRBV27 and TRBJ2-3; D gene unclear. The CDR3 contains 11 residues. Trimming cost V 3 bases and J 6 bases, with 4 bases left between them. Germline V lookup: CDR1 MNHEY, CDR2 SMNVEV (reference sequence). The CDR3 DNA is TGTGCCAGCAGTTTGGGGGATACGCAGTATTTT. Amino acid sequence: CASSLGDTQYF.

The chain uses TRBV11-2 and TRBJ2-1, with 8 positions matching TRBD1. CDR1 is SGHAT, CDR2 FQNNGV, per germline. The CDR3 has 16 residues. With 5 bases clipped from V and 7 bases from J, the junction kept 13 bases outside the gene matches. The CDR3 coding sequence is TGTGCCAGCAGCGCATACCCAGGGGGCGCTGAAAATGAGCAGTTCTTC. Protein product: CASSAYPGGAENEQFF. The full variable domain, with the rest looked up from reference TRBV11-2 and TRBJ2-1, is EAGVAQSPRYKIIEKRQSVAFWCNPISGHATLYWYQQILGQGPKLLIQFQNNGVVDDSQLPKDRFSAERLKGVDSTLKIQPAKLEDSAVYLCASSAYPGGAENEQFFGPGTRLTVL.

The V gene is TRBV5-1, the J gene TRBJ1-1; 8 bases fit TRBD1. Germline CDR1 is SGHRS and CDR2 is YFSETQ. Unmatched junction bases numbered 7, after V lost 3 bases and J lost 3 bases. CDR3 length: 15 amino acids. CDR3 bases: TGCGCCAGCAGCTCCCAGGGGGCAGCAGACACTGAAGCTTTCTTT. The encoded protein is CASSSQGAADTEAFF.

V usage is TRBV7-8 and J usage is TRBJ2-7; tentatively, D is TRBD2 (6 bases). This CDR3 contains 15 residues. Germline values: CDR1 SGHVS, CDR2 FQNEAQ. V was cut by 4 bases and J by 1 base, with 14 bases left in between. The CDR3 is CASSSRAGLSYEQYF. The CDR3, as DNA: TGTGCCAGCAGCTCAAGGGCGGGGTTATCCTACGAGCAGTACTTC.

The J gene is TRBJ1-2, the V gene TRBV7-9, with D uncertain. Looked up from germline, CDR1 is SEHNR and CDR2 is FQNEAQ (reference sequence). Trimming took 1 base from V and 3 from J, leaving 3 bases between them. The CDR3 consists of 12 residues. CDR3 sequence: CASSLGHYGYTF. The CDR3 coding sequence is TGTGCCAGCAGCTTAGGACACTATGGCTACACCTTC.

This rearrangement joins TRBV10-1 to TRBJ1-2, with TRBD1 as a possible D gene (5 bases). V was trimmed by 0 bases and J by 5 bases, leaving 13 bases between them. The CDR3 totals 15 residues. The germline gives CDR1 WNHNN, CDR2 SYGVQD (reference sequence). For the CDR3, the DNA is TGCGCCAGCAGTGAGTCGAGGGACTCTCCTTATGGCTACACCTTC. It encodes CASSESRDSPYGYTF.

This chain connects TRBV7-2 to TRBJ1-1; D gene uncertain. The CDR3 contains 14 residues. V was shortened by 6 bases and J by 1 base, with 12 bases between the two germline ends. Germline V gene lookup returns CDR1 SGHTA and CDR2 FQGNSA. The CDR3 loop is CASRSPTKNTEAFF. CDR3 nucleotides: TGTGCCAGCAGGTCCCCAACCAAGAACACTGAAGCTTTCTTT.

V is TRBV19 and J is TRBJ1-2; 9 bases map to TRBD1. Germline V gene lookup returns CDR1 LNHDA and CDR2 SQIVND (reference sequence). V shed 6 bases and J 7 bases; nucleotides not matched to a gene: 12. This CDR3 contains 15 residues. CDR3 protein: CASSQTGGGLLGYTF. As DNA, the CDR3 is TGTGCCAGTAGCCAGACAGGGGGGGGTTTGCTTGGCTACACCTTC.

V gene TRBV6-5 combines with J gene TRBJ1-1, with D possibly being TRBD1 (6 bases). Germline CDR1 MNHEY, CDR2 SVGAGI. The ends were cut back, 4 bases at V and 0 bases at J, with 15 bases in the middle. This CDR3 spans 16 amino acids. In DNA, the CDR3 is TGTGCCAGCAGTTGGGGGGCGGAAACTTTGAACACTGAAGCTTTCTTT. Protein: CASSWGAETLNTEAFF.